This passage covers 10 T cell receptor beta chains from one sample sequenced in a study of blood T cell repertoires in COVID-19. Assay used: immunoSEQ multiplex PCR; TCRdb lists only in-frame clones, some missing. The sample includes about 99,000 clones, less than 90% seen only once; the top ten take 6.2%. Sequences were obtained from peripheral blood. The receptor set was obtained from a human donor in a cohort sampled during active COVID-19.

V is TRBV5-1 and J is TRBJ1-4, with a weak D call TRBD1 (6 bases). Germline V lookup: CDR1 SGHRS, CDR2 YFSETQ. The CDR3 runs to 16 residues. Trimming removed 0 bases at V and 6 bases at J, with 15 bases between. CDR3 sequence: CASSLDGGHRDEKLFF. CDR3 sequence (DNA): TGCGCCAGCAGCTTGGATGGAGGTCACAGGGATGAAAAACTGTTTTTT.

V usage is TRBV29-1 and J usage is TRBJ2-1, with a weak D call TRBD1 (8 bases). The CDR3 sequence is 15 residues long. Germline-derived CDR1 and CDR2 are SQVTM and ANQGSEA. V lost 8 bases to trimming and J lost 5 bases, with 22 bases between them. The CDR3 DNA reads as TGCAGCTCATCAGGGGGCGCGGGGGAGGACAATGAGCAGTTCTTC. Its translation is CSSSGGAGEDNEQFF.

The J gene is TRBJ2-1, the V gene TRBV19; 7 bases are shared with TRBD2. With 10 bases clipped from V and 5 bases from J, the junction kept 8 bases outside the gene matches. The germline V gene encodes CDR1 LNHDA and CDR2 SQIVND (reference sequence). The CDR3 runs to 13 residues. The chain's CDR3 is CAIGLAVDNEQFF. The CDR3 nucleotides read TGTGCCATAGGGCTAGCGGTAGACAATGAGCAGTTCTTC.

The chain links TRBV3-1 (or the pseudogene TRBV3-2) to TRBJ1-1; D uncertain. The germline V gene encodes CDR1 LGHDT and CDR2 YNNKEL (reference sequence). The V end lost 2 bases, the J end lost 3 bases, and 10 bases lay between the germline ends. This CDR3 spans 14 amino acids. The CDR3 spells CASSQSHSHTEAFF. Written as DNA, the CDR3 is TGTGCCAGCAGCCAAAGTCACAGTCACACTGAAGCTTTCTTT.

The chain couples TRBV9 to TRBJ1-6; 7 nucleotides line up with TRBD1. The CDR3 is made up of 14 amino acids. Germline CDR1 SGDLS, CDR2 YYNGEE. J was trimmed by 5 bases and V by 2 bases; bases with no gene match: 1. The CDR3 region is CASSVGQNNSPLHF. The CDR3 coding sequence is TGTGCCAGCAGCGTGGGACAGAATAATTCACCCCTCCACTTT. The complete variable domain, with remaining parts taken from reference TRBV9 and TRBJ1-6, reads DSGVTQTPKHLITATGQRVTLRCSPRSGDLSVYWYQQSLDQGLQFLIQYYNGEERAKGNILERFSAQQFPDLHSELNLSSLELGDSALYFCASSVGQNNSPLHFGNGTRLTVT.

The chain recombines TRBV28 with TRBJ1-2; 10 bases line up with TRBD1. This CDR3 is built from 18 residues. CDR1 and CDR2 (germline): MDHEN, SYDVKM. Trimming took 4 bases from V and 5 from J; bases not matched to a gene: 16. CDR3 coding DNA: TGTGCCAGCAGTTCGCCCGGGACAGGGGAAAGTAGAATATATGGCTACACCTTC. The encoded protein is CASSSPGTGESRIYGYTF.

The chain employs TRBV28 and TRBJ2-7, with TRBD1 matching over 8 bases. V lost 3 bases to trimming and J lost 4 bases; unmatched junction nucleotides: 14. This CDR3 contains 17 residues. Per germline, CDR1 MDHEN and CDR2 SYDVKM. The DNA of the CDR3 is TGTGCCAGCAGTTTGGTCTTAGGGGCAGGGGGCGCGTACGAGCAGTACTTC. It is translated as CASSLVLGAGGAYEQYF.

The rearrangement links TRBV28 to TRBJ1-2; no clear D gene. The CDR3 loop spans 17 amino acids. CDR1 and CDR2 from the germline V gene are MDHEN and SYDVKM. V lost 1 base to trimming and J lost 6 bases, with 21 bases between them. The CDR3 region is CASSLLDSGGAIDGYTF. CDR3 nucleotides: TGTGCCAGCAGTTTATTGGACTCAGGAGGCGCTATCGATGGCTACACCTTC.

The CDR3 nucleotides read TGTGCCAGCAGAATTAGCGGGGGGCCGGGCGGGGAGCTGTTTTTT. It yields the protein CASRISGGPGGELFF. The chain combines TRBV27 with TRBJ2-2, with 10 bases lining up with TRBD2. CDR1 and CDR2 (germline): MNHEY, SMNVEV (reference sequence). The CDR3 totals 15 residues. Trimming took 6 bases from V and 7 from J; bases not matched to a gene: 8.

The rearrangement uses TRBV9 and TRBJ2-1; 11 positions agree with TRBD1. CDR3 size: 16 residues. Unmatched junction bases numbered 10, after V lost 2 bases and J lost 9 bases. Germline V gene lookup returns CDR1 SGDLS and CDR2 YYNGEE. CDR3 residues: CASSVRAGTGGVEQFF. As DNA, the CDR3 is TGTGCCAGCAGCGTGAGGGCCGGGACAGGGGGTGTTGAGCAGTTCTTC.